Here is one T cell receptor (beta chain) with its context. The sample is drawn from a study of blood T cell repertoires in COVID-19. Study-wide context: The study drew acute and convalescent COVID-19 samples from the United States, Italy and Spain.

Libraries were prepared by immunoSEQ multiplex PCR; TCRdb keeps only in-frame clonotypes and omits some of them. The sample yields about 430,000 clones, roughly 84% seen once. Germline V gene sequence: CDR1 MGHDK, CDR2 SYGVNS. This CDR3 has 12 amino acids. The ends were cut back, 0 bases at V and 6 bases at J, with 6 bases in the middle. The receptor was isolated from a woman aged 18-30 years who had been exposed to COVID-19. Material for sequencing was PBMCs or T cells enriched from blood (not recorded which). This sequence joins TRBV25-1 and TRBJ2-7; D is unclear. The CDR3 here is CASSEYSREQYF. The CDR3 nucleotides are TGTGCCAGCAGTGAATATTCGCGCGAGCAGTACTTC.